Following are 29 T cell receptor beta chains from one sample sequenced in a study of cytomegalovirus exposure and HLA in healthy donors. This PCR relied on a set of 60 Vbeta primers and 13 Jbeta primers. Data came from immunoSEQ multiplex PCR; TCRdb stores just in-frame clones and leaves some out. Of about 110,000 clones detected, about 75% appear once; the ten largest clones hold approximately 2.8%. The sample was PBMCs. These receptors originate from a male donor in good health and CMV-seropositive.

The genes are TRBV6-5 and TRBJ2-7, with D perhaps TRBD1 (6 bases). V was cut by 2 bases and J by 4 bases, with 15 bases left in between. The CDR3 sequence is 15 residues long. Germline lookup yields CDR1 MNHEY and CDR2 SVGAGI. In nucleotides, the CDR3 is TGTGCCAGCAGTTACGACGGACAGTCGTGGTACGAGCAGTACTTC. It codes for CASSYDGQSWYEQYF.

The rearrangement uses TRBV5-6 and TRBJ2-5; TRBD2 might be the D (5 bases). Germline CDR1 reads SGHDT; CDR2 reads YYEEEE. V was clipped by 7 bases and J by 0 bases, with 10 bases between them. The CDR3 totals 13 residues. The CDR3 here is CASSRENQETQYF. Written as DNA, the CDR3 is TGTGCCAGCTCCCGGGAAAACCAAGAGACCCAGTACTTC. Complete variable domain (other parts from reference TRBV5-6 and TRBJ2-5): DAGVTQSPTHLIKTRGQQVTLRCSPKSGHDTVSWYQQALGQGPQFIFQYYEEEERQRGNFPDRFSGHQFPNYSSELNVNALLLGDSALYLCASSRENQETQYFGPGTRLLVL.

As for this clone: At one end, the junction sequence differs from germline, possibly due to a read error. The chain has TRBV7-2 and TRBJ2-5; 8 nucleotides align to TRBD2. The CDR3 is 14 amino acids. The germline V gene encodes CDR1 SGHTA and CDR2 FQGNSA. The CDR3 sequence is CASTLAGPQETQYF. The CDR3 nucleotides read TGTGCCAGCACCTTAGCGGGGCCCCAAGAGACCCAGTACTTC.

The CDR3 loop reads CASSLVHRTYEQYF. The CDR3 DNA reads as TGTGCCAGCAGCTTAGTACACAGAACCTACGAGCAGTACTTC. The rearrangement uses TRBV7-2 and TRBJ2-7; D is ambiguous. Germline CDR1 SGHTA, CDR2 FQGNSA. The CDR3 runs 14 residues. Trimming left V 1 base short and J 2 bases short, with 9 bases between.

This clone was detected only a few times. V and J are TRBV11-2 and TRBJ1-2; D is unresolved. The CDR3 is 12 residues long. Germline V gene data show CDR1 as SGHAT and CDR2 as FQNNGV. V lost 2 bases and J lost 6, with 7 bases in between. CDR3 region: CASSLMADGYTF. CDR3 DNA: TGTGCCAGCAGCTTAATGGCAGATGGCTACACCTTC.

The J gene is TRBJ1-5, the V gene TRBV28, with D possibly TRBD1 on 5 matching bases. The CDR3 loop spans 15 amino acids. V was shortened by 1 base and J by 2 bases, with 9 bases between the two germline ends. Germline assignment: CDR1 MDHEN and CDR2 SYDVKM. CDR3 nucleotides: TGTGCCAGCAGTTTATTAGGGGAACGCAATCAGCCCCAGCATTTT. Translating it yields CASSLLGERNQPQHF.

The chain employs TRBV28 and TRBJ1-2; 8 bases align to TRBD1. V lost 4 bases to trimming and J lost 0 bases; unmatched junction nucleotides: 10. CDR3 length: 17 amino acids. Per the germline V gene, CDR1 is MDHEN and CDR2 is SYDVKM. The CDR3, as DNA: TGTGCCAGCAGTTCCTCGGACAGGGCCGGAGCTAACTATGGCTACACCTTC. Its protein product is CASSSSDRAGANYGYTF.

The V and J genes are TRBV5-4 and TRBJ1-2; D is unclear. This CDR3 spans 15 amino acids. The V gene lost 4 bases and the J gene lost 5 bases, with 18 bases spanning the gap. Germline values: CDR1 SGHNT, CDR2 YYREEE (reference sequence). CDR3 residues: CASSHLEEFLYGYTF. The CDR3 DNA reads TGTGCCAGCAGCCACCTTGAGGAGTTCCTTTATGGCTACACCTTC.

The CDR3 nucleotides read TGTGCCAGCAACTTCTGGGCCTCCCTGACCGATGAGCAGTTCTTC. Translated: CASNFWASLTDEQFF. The chain combines TRBV27 with TRBJ2-1; D is uncertain. V lost 7 bases to trimming and J lost 8 bases, with 21 bases between them. This CDR3 spans 15 amino acids. CDR1 and CDR2 (germline): MNHEY, SMNVEV (reference sequence).

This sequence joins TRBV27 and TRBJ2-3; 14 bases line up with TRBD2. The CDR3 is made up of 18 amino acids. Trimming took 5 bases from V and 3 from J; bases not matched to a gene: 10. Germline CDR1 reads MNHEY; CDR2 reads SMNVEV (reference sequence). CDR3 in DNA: TGTGCCAGCAGTACGGGACTAGCGGGAGCAGTGGCTACAGATACGCAGTATTTT. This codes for CASSTGLAGAVATDTQYF.

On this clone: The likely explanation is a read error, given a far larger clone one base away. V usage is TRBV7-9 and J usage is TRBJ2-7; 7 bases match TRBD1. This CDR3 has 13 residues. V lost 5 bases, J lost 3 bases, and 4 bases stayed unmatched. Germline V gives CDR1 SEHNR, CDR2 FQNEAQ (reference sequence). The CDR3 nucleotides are TGTGCCAGCAGCCAACGGGACAGCTACGAGCAGTACTTC. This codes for CASSQRDSYEQYF.

This CDR3 is CASSLRQPNSPLHF. DNA for the CDR3: TGTGCCAGCAGCTTAAGACAACCTAATTCACCCCTCCACTTT. The chain recombines TRBV7-9 with TRBJ1-6; D call uncertain. The CDR3 loop spans 14 amino acids. The germline gives CDR1 SEHNR, CDR2 FQNEAQ (reference sequence). V was pared by 2 bases and J by 6 bases, with 8 bases between.

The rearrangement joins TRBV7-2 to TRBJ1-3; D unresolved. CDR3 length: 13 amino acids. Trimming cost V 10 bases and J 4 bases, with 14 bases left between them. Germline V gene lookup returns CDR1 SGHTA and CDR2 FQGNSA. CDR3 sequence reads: CATAAQTGNTIYF. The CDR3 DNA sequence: TGTGCCACAGCGGCACAGACGGGAAACACCATATATTTT.

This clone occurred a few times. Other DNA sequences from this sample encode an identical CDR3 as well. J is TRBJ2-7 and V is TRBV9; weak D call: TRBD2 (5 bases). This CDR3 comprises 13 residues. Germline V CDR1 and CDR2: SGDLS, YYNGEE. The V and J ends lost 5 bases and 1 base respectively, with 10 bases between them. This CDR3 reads CASSPGVSYEQYF. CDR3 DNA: TGTGCCAGCAGTCCCGGGGTTTCCTACGAGCAGTACTTC.

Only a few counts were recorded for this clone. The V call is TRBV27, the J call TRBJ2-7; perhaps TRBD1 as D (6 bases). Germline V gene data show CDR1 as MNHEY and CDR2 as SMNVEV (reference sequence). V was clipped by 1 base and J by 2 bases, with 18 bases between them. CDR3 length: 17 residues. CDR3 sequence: CASSLFFSGAGAYEQYF. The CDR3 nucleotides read TGTGCCAGCAGTTTATTTTTTTCGGGTGCAGGGGCCTACGAGCAGTACTTC.

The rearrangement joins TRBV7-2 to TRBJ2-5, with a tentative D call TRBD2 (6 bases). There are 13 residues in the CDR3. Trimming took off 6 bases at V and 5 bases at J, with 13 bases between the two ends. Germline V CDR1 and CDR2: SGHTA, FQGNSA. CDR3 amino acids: CASRAGSQETQYF. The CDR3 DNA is TGTGCCAGCAGAGCGGGTAGCCAGGAGACCCAGTACTTC.

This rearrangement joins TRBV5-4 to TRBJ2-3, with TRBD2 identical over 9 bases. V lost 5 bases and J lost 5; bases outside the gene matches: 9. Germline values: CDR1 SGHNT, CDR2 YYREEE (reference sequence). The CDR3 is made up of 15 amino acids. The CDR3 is CASRVGGRAVDTQYF. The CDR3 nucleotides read TGTGCCAGCAGGGTGGGCGGGAGGGCGGTAGATACGCAGTATTTT.

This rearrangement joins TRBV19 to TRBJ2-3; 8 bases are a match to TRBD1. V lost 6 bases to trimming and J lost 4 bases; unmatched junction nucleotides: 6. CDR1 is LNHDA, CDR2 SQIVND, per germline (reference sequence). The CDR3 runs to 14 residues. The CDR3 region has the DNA TGTGCCAGTAGACGGGACAGGCCGCCAGATACGCAGTATTTT. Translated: CASRRDRPPDTQYF.

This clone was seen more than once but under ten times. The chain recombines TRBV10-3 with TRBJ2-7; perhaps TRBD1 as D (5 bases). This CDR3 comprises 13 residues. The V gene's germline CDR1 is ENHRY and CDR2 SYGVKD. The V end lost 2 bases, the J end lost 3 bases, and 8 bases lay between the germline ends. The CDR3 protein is CAISETGNYEQYF. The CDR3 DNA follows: TGTGCCATCAGTGAGACAGGTAACTACGAGCAGTACTTC.

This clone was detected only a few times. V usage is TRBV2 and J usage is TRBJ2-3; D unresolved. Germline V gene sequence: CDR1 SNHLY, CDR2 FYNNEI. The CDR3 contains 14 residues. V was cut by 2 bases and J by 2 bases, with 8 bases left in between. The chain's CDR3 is CASSESSATDTQYF. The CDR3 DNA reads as TGTGCCAGCAGTGAATCCAGCGCCACAGATACGCAGTATTTT.

The CDR3 region is CASSSTSRQETQYF. The DNA of the CDR3 is TGCGCCAGCAGCTCCACTAGCCGGCAAGAGACCCAGTACTTC. The chain combines TRBV5-1 with TRBJ2-5; maybe TRBD2 (6 bases). The CDR3 covers 14 residues. Germline V lookup: CDR1 SGHRS, CDR2 YFSETQ. V was clipped by 3 bases and J by 2 bases, with 11 bases between them.

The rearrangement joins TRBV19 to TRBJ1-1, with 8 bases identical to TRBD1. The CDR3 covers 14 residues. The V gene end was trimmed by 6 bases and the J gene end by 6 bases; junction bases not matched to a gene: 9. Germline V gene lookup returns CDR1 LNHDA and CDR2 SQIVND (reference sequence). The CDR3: CASRWTGNAPEAFF. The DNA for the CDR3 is TGTGCCAGTAGATGGACAGGGAATGCCCCTGAAGCTTTCTTT.

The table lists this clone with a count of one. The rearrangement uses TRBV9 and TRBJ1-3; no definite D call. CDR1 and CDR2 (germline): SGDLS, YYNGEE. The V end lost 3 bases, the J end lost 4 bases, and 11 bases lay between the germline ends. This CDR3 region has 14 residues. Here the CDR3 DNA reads TGTGCCAGCAGCGACCCCGAGAGAGGAAACACCATATATTTT. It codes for CASSDPERGNTIYF.

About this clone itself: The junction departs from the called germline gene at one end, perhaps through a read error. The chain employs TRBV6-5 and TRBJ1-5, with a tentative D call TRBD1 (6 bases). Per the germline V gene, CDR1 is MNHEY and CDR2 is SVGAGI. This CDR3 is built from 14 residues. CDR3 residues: CASSSGQLNQPQNF. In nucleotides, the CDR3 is TGTGCCAGCAGTTCCGGACAGTTAAATCAGCCCCAGAATTTT.

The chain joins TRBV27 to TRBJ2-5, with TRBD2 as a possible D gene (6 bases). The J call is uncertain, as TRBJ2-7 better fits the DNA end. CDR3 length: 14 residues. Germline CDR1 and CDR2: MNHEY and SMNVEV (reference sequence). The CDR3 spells CASSLFGGDYEQYF. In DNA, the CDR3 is TGTGCCAGCAGTTTATTTGGAGGGGACTACGAGCAGTACTTC.

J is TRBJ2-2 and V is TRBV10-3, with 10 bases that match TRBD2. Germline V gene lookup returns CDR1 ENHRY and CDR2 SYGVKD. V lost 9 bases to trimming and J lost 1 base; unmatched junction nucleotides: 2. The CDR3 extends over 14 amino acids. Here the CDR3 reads CAMLAGENTGELFF. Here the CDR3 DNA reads TGTGCCATGCTAGCGGGGGAGAACACCGGGGAGCTGTTTTTT.

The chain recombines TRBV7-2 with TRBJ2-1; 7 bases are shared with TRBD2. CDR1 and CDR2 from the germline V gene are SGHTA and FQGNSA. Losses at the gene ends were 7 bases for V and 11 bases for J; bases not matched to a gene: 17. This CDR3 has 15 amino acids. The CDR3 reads CASNAEGQRGGKQFF. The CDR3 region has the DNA TGTGCCAGCAACGCAGAGGGCCAGCGGGGCGGAAAGCAGTTCTTC.

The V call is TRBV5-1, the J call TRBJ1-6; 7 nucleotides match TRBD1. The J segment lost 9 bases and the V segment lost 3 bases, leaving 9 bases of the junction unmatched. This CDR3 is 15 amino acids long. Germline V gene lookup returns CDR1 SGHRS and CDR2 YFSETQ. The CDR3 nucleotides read TGCGCCAGCAGCTATACAGGGGACTGGAGTTCACCCCTCCACTTT. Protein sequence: CASSYTGDWSSPLHF.

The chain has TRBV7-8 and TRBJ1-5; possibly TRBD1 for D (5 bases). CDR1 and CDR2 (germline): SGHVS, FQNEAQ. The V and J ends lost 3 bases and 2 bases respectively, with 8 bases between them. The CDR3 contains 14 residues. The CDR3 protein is CASSFRDGNQPQHF. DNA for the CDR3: TGTGCCAGCAGCTTCAGGGATGGCAATCAGCCCCAGCATTTT.